Listed below are T cell receptor beta chains from one sample, sequenced in a study of siplizumab effects on memory and regulatory T cells. Sequenced by immunoSEQ multiplex PCR; TCRdb stores in-frame clones only, minus some. This table has 65,000 to 85,000 clones, just over 90% appearing once. Sequencing was carried out using CD8+ T cells sorted from blood. All receptors derive from a human donor in good health. Each CDR3 is given with its conserved first and last residue. The order of the fields is J gene, D gene, CDR3 length, clone size, V gene, CDR3 DNA, CDR3 protein. D genes are given only for firm matches. Part of the rows lack a size; the others show once, few, many or a class for expanded clones.

TRBJ2-5 | TRBD2 | 15 | - | TRBV19 | TGTGCCAGTAACTCGGGACTAGCGGGGCAAGAGACCCAGTACTTC | CASNSGLAGQETQYF
TRBJ2-7 | - | 14 | - | TRBV30 | TGTGCCTGGAGTAGCGACACCCAGGTTTACGAGCAGTACTTC | CAWSSDTQVYEQYF
TRBJ1-6 | - | 14 | - | TRBV19 | TGTGCCAGTAACTCAGGGTTAACCCTCTCACCCCTCCACTTT | CASNSGLTLSPLHF
TRBJ1-2 | TRBD1 | 17 | - | TRBV9 | TGTGCCAGCGGCGTCCAAATAACAGGGGGCGCCGGCTATGGCTACACCTTC | CASGVQITGGAGYGYTF
TRBJ2-1 | TRBD2 | 16 | - | TRBV11-2 | TGTGCCAGCAGCTTAGTAGCGGGGGCCCCCTACAATGAGCAGTTCTTC | CASSLVAGAPYNEQFF
TRBJ1-1 | - | 13 | - | TRBV10-1 | TGCGCCAGCAGTGGGGCAGCGAACACTGAAGCTTTCTTT | CASSGAANTEAFF
TRBJ2-2 | - | 13 | - | TRBV6-1 | TGTGCCAGCAGTTTGGGGGACACCGGGGAGCTGTTTTTT | CASSLGDTGELFF
TRBJ1-4 | TRBD1 | 14 | - | TRBV15 | TGTGCCACCAGCAGCCGGGACAGCAATGAAAAACTGTTTTTT | CATSSRDSNEKLFF
TRBJ2-3 | TRBD1 | 13 | - | TRBV5-5 | TGTGCCAGCAGCGGGGACAGTGCAGATACGCAGTATTTT | CASSGDSADTQYF
TRBJ1-2 | - | 13 | - | TRBV28 | TGTGCCAGCAAGAGGGGCAGAGACTATGGCTACACCTTC | CASKRGRDYGYTF
TRBJ1-5 | - | 15 | - | TRBV5-1 | TGCGCCAGCAGCGTTGGGACAAATAGCAATCAGCCCCAGCATTTT | CASSVGTNSNQPQHF
TRBJ2-7 | TRBD1 | 17 | - | TRBV19 | TGTGCCAGTAGTATATTTGGGGATGGACAGGGGGCCTACGAGCAGTACTTC | CASSIFGDGQGAYEQYF
TRBJ2-3 | - | 11 | - | TRBV5-1 | TGCGCCAGCAGAAGCACAGATACGCAGTATTTT | CASRSTDTQYF
TRBJ2-7 | - | 14 | - | TRBV10-1 | TGCGCCAGCAGTGAGTCGGTGGGGGACCACGAGCAGTACTTC | CASSESVGDHEQYF
TRBJ1-3 | - | 14 | - | TRBV6-1 | TGTGCCAGCAGCTTAACAGGGTTAGGAAACACCATATATTTT | CASSLTGLGNTIYF
TRBJ1-4 | - | 15 | - | TRBV19 | TGTGCCAGTAGCACTTTAGGGGGGGGCCATGAAAAACTGTTTTTT | CASSTLGGGHEKLFF
TRBJ1-1 | - | 13 | - | TRBV19 | TGTGCCAGTAGTATAGAGGGCGGGCTGTGGGCTTTCTTT | CASSIEGGLWAFF
TRBJ2-4 | - | 17 | medium-sized | TRBV4-1 | TGCGCCAGCAGCCAAGTCCCGCTAATCCTAGCCAAAAACATTCAGTACTTC | CASSQVPLILAKNIQYF
TRBJ2-1 | - | 14 | - | TRBV28 | TGTGCCAGCACCGTAGCTGGGGGTGACAATGAGCAGTTCTTC | CASTVAGGDNEQFF
TRBJ2-6 | - | 19 | - | TRBV21-1 | TGTGCCAGCAGCAAAGGAGTGGGCGGGGATCAAGCTGGGGCCAACGTCCTGACTTTC | CASSKGVGGDQAGANVLTF
TRBJ2-3 | TRBD2 | 14 | - | TRBV30 | TGTGCCACGGCTCTAGCGGGGCCCACAGATACGCAGTATTTT | CATALAGPTDTQYF
TRBJ2-7 | - | 12 | - | TRBV10-3 | TGTGCCATCACAGGGCCCTCCCTCGAGCAGTACTTC | CAITGPSLEQYF
TRBJ1-1 | - | 12 | few | TRBV19 | TGTGCCAGTAGTCTCGGACGGATTGAAGCTTTCTTT | CASSLGRIEAFF
TRBJ2-5 | - | 14 | - | TRBV28 | TGTGCCAGCATCCCGGGAGATACAAGGGAGACCCAGTACTTC | CASIPGDTRETQYF
TRBJ2-7 | - | 11 | - | TRBV7-6 | TGTGCCAGCAGCTCGTCTGCCGAGCAGTACTTC | CASSSSAEQYF
TRBJ2-1 | - | 12 | - | TRBV5-4 | TGTGCCAGCAGCTTGGAAAGAAATGAGCAGTTCTTC | CASSLERNEQFF
TRBJ2-1 | - | 16 | - | TRBV7-6 | TGTGCCAGCAGCCCTTCAGAAGGGCCCATCTACAATGAGCAGTTCTTC | CASSPSEGPIYNEQFF
TRBJ2-3 | - | 12 | - | TRBV9 | TGTGCCAGCAGCGTAGGCACAGATACGCAGTATTTT | CASSVGTDTQYF
TRBJ2-7 | - | 13 | - | TRBV27 | TGTGCCAGCAGTCCAATTTCTCGGAACGAGCAGTACTTC | CASSPISRNEQYF